The text below deals with one T cell receptor (beta chain). This specimen comes from a study of T cells expressing NK-cell markers. Study at large: Seven HCMV-seropositive donors and one seronegative donor made up the eight sequenced donors.

The CDR3 extends over 16 amino acids. The germline V gene encodes CDR1 MNHEY and CDR2 SMNVEV (reference sequence). A 5'RACE template switching approach incorporating UMIs was used to make TCR beta cDNA. TCRdb reworked the 5' RACE reads into one entry per CDR3 protein, no DNA. Its table lists 300,000 to 500,000 distinct CDR3 sequences. The receptor was isolated from a woman in her fifties or sixties in good health. This sequence joins TRBV27 and TRBJ2-1; TCRdb names TRBD2, which stays unverified in the absence of DNA. Specimen: blood T cells: a sorted CD56 or NKG2C T cell subset, CD4+ or CD8+ T cells, or bulk PBMC T cells (not recorded which). The CDR3 protein is CASSAASGGGSDEQFF.